These 28 T cell receptor beta chains originate from one sample sequenced in a study of T cell responses to AZD1222 COVID-19 vaccine. The repertoire was sequenced with immunoSEQ multiplex PCR; TCRdb's copy has only in-frame clones and lacks some. The sample has roughly 150,000 clones; about 88% are singletons. The sample in question was peripheral blood, obtained after recovery from COVID-19. The receptors stem from an adult who had recovered from COVID-19.

V and J are TRBV7-8 and TRBJ2-7; weak D call: TRBD1 (6 bases). The V and J ends lost 7 bases and 2 bases respectively, with 21 bases between them. CDR3 length: 16 residues. From germline, CDR1 is SGHVS and CDR2 FQNEAQ. The CDR3 loop reads CASTSRGGVDTYEQYF. CDR3 sequence (DNA): TGTGCCAGCACCTCCCGTGGGGGCGTAGATACCTACGAGCAGTACTTC.

Notes on this clone: At the DNA level, this CDR3 is encoded by other sequences in the same sample as well. The V call is TRBV18, the J call TRBJ1-1, with 9 bases identical to TRBD1. Losses at the gene ends were 6 bases for V and 2 bases for J; bases not matched to a gene: 4. The CDR3 is made up of 14 amino acids. The germline V gene has CDR1 KGHSH and CDR2 LQKENI. The CDR3 nucleotides read TGTGCCAGCTCCCCGGGACAGGGTAACACTGAAGCTTTCTTT. It yields the protein CASSPGQGNTEAFF.

The J gene is TRBJ1-4, the V gene TRBV10-3; 9 bases are a match to TRBD1. Germline values: CDR1 ENHRY, CDR2 SYGVKD. This CDR3 spans 16 amino acids. The trim removed 6 bases at V and 0 bases at J, leaving 5 bases unmatched. CDR3 in DNA: TGTGCCATCAGGGGGGACAGGGACGCAACTAATGAAAAACTGTTTTTT. It yields the protein CAIRGDRDATNEKLFF.

A few counts support this clone. V usage is TRBV27 and J usage is TRBJ2-3; D is uncertain. Per germline, CDR1 MNHEY and CDR2 SMNVEV (reference sequence). The CDR3 length is 12 residues. Trimming cost V 4 bases and J 4 bases, with 6 bases left between them. This CDR3 reads CASSSPPDTQYF. The CDR3 nucleotides read TGTGCCAGCAGTTCCCCGCCAGATACGCAGTATTTT.

This clone was detected a few times. The J gene is TRBJ1-3, the V gene TRBV4-1, with D hard to call. Trimming cost V 0 bases and J 0 bases, with 18 bases left between them. Germline values: CDR1 MGHRA, CDR2 YSYEKL. The CDR3 runs 19 residues. The CDR3, as DNA: TGCGCCAGCAGCCAAGAGGGAGTCGCGAGGAGAAGCTCTGGAAACACCATATATTTT. Translating it yields CASSQEGVARRSSGNTIYF.

The gene calls are TRBV4-3 and TRBJ1-2; 10 nucleotides agree with TRBD1. V lost 3 bases, J lost 2 bases, and 3 bases stayed unmatched. Germline lookup yields CDR1 LGHNA and CDR2 YSLEER. The CDR3 loop spans 15 amino acids. CDR3 sequence (DNA): TGCGCCAGCAGCCAGGCGGGACAGGGGAACTATGGCTACACCTTC. Encoded protein: CASSQAGQGNYGYTF.

The gene calls are TRBV5-4 and TRBJ1-6, with D hard to call. The CDR3 consists of 14 residues. The V and J ends lost 3 bases and 9 bases respectively, with 13 bases between them. Germline lookup yields CDR1 SGHNT and CDR2 YYREEE (reference sequence). DNA for the CDR3: TGTGCCAGCAGCTCACACGTCTCTGGTTCACCCCTCCACTTT. It yields the protein CASSSHVSGSPLHF. The variable domain in full, completed from reference TRBV5-4 and TRBJ1-6, reads ETGVTQSPTHLIKTRGQQVTLRCSSQSGHNTVSWYQQALGQGPQFIFQYYREEENGRGNFPPRFSGLQFPNYSSELNVNALELDDSALYLCASSSHVSGSPLHFGNGTRLTVT.

The genes are TRBV2 and TRBJ1-2; 9 bases fit TRBD1. The germline V gene has CDR1 SNHLY and CDR2 FYNNEI. The V segment lost 3 bases and the J segment 4 bases; nucleotides outside the gene matches: 6. The CDR3 sequence is 15 residues long. In DNA form, the CDR3 reads TGTGCCAGCAGTGAGTCCGGGACAGGGACCTATGGCTACACCTTC. Encoded protein: CASSESGTGTYGYTF. Together with reference TRBV2 and TRBJ1-2, the CDR3 gives the full variable domain: EPEVTQTPSHQVTQMGQEVILRCVPISNHLYFYWYRQILGQKVEFLVSFYNNEISEKSEIFDDQFSVERPDGSNFTLKIRSTKLEDSAMYFCASSESGTGTYGYTFGSGTRLTVV.

This clone is a singleton in its sample. One junction end disagrees with the germline gene, perhaps due to a read error. The chain links TRBV19 to TRBJ1-2; no firm D call. The CDR3 totals 15 residues. The germline V gene encodes CDR1 LNHDA and CDR2 SQIVND (reference sequence). The CDR3 DNA reads TGTGCCAGTAGTGTACGGGAGGGCCCTAAGTATGGCTACACCTTC. Translating it yields CASSVREGPKYGYTF.

This clone has only one observation. The chain combines TRBV11-2 with TRBJ1-3, with TRBD1 as a possible D gene (6 bases). Trimming removed 6 bases at V and 2 bases at J, with 11 bases between. CDR3 length: 14 residues. CDR1 is SGHAT, CDR2 FQNNGV, per germline. CDR3 amino acids: CASSWTDAGNTIYF. CDR3 in DNA: TGTGCCAGCAGTTGGACAGACGCTGGAAACACCATATATTTT. The complete variable domain, with remaining parts taken from reference TRBV11-2 and TRBJ1-3, reads EAGVAQSPRYKIIEKRQSVAFWCNPISGHATLYWYQQILGQGPKLLIQFQNNGVVDDSQLPKDRFSAERLKGVDSTLKIQPAKLEDSAVYLCASSWTDAGNTIYFGEGSWLTVV.

This chain joins TRBV7-8 and TRBJ2-1, with D maybe TRBD2 (6 bases). This CDR3 has 14 residues. Germline V lookup: CDR1 SGHVS, CDR2 FQNEAQ. V lost 0 bases, J lost 8 bases, and 11 bases lay in between. CDR3 in amino acids: CASSLATRVDEQFF. As DNA, the CDR3 is TGTGCCAGCAGCTTAGCGACTAGGGTCGATGAGCAGTTCTTC.

The gene calls are TRBV30 and TRBJ2-7; D ambiguous. Germline CDR1 and CDR2: GTSNPN and SVGIG (reference sequence). The CDR3 extends over 13 amino acids. Trimming removed 0 bases at V and 3 bases at J, with 9 bases between. CDR3 sequence (DNA): TGTGCCTGGAGTGTAGTGGACGGCTACGAGCAGTACTTC. Amino acid sequence: CAWSVVDGYEQYF.

This chain connects TRBV5-1 to TRBJ2-5; 8 bases are a match to TRBD1. J was trimmed by 5 bases and V by 2 bases; bases with no gene match: 8. The CDR3 is 15 amino acids. Germline lookup yields CDR1 SGHRS and CDR2 YFSETQ. The CDR3 here is CASSLATGELETQYF. CDR3 DNA: TGCGCCAGCAGCTTAGCGACAGGGGAATTGGAGACCCAGTACTTC.

The rearrangement uses TRBV7-2 and TRBJ1-1; D remains ambiguous. CDR3 size: 14 residues. V was shortened by 4 bases and J by 6 bases, with 15 bases between the two germline ends. The germline CDR1 and CDR2 sequences are SGHTA and FQGNSA. The DNA of the CDR3 is TGTGCCAGCAGCTCATCTTCTAATATCCCTGAAGCTTTCTTT. This gives the protein CASSSSSNIPEAFF.

This clone was seen just once. The sample holds other DNA sequences that translate to the same CDR3. The chain uses TRBV27 and TRBJ1-3, with unresolved D. Germline lookup yields CDR1 MNHEY and CDR2 SMNVEV (reference sequence). Trimming pared 3 bases from V and 4 bases from J, leaving 7 bases between. The CDR3 spans 13 residues. The CDR3 loop is CASSLGGGNTIYF. In DNA, the CDR3 is TGTGCCAGCAGTTTGGGAGGAGGAAACACCATATATTTT.

The V and J genes are TRBV6-1 and TRBJ2-1; a possible D gene is TRBD2 (5 bases). CDR3 length: 14 residues. With 4 bases removed from V and 4 bases from J, the gap between germline ends came to 11 bases. Germline-derived CDR1 and CDR2 are MNHNS and SASEGT. The CDR3 sequence: CASSVALLYNEQFF. The CDR3 DNA is TGTGCCAGCAGTGTAGCGCTACTATACAATGAGCAGTTCTTC.

This chain connects TRBV6-5 to TRBJ1-1, with a possible D match to TRBD1 (5 bases). This CDR3 comprises 14 residues. Trimming took 4 bases from V and 0 from J, leaving 9 bases between them. Germline values: CDR1 MNHEY, CDR2 SVGAGI. CDR3 protein: CASSLAGMNTEAFF. The CDR3, as DNA: TGTGCCAGCAGTTTGGCAGGGATGAACACTGAAGCTTTCTTT.

This chain uses TRBV2 with TRBJ1-1; 8 nucleotides line up with TRBD1. The trim removed 6 bases at V and 6 bases at J, leaving 9 bases unmatched. Germline-derived CDR1 and CDR2 are SNHLY and FYNNEI. CDR3 size: 14 residues. DNA for the CDR3: TGTGCCAGCAGCGTCCAGGGGGCGGCTCCTGAAGCTTTCTTT. This sequence encodes CASSVQGAAPEAFF.

The chain is built from TRBV3-1 (or the pseudogene TRBV3-2) and TRBJ2-5; 10 bases agree with TRBD2. The junction had 7 bases not matched to a gene; V was cut back by 1 base and J by 5 bases. CDR1 and CDR2 from the germline V gene are LGHDT and YNNKEL (reference sequence). The CDR3 consists of 16 residues. The CDR3 nucleotides read TGTGCCAGCAGCCAAGTGCTAGCGGGGGTCGGGGAGACCCAGTACTTC. Amino acid sequence: CASSQVLAGVGETQYF.

The chain uses TRBV7-9 and TRBJ1-4, with D hard to call. The V gene lost 5 bases and the J gene lost 0 bases, with 10 bases spanning the gap. The germline CDR1 and CDR2 sequences are SEHNR and FQNEAQ (reference sequence). This CDR3 is 15 amino acids long. CDR3 coding DNA: TGTGCCAGCAGCACGCGGGGAGCAACTAATGAAAAACTGTTTTTT. Its translation is CASSTRGATNEKLFF. The variable domain in full, completed from reference TRBV7-9 and TRBJ1-4, reads DTGVSQNPRHKITKRGQNVTFRCDPISEHNRLYWYRQTLGQGPEFLTYFQNEAQLEKSRLLSDRFSAERPKGSFSTLEIQRTEQGDSAMYLCASSTRGATNEKLFFGSGTQLSVL.

Worth noting for this clone: Germline and junction disagree at one end, which may indicate a read error. V usage is TRBV7-7 and J usage is TRBJ2-3, with unresolved D. The length of the CDR3 is 13 residues. The germline V gene has CDR1 SSHAT and CDR2 FNYEAQ (reference sequence). The CDR3 coding sequence is TGTGCTAGCAGCTTAGACAGCACAGATACGCAGTATTTT. This gives the protein CASSLDSTDTQYF.

The CDR3: CASSQVLLTEAFF. CDR3 DNA sequence: TGTGCCAGCAGCCAAGTCCTACTAACTGAAGCTTTCTTT. The chain couples TRBV4-2 to TRBJ1-1; D unresolved. V gave up 1 base and J gave up 5 bases, with 8 bases separating them. CDR3 length equals 13 residues. Germline V gene lookup returns CDR1 LGHNA and CDR2 YNFKEQ.

The V and J genes are TRBV27 and TRBJ1-5; weak D call: TRBD1 (5 bases). Germline V gives CDR1 MNHEY, CDR2 SMNVEV (reference sequence). With 1 base removed from V and 3 bases from J, the gap between germline ends came to 16 bases. This CDR3 has 17 residues. The CDR3 is CASSLLGVGRDNQPQHF. The CDR3 DNA sequence: TGTGCCAGCAGTTTATTGGGGGTGGGCAGAGACAATCAGCCCCAGCATTTT.

This clone was picked up one time. CDR3 sequence: CASSLQGKGAGELFF. The CDR3 coding sequence is TGCGCCAGCAGCTTACAGGGAAAGGGAGCCGGGGAGCTGTTTTTT. This rearrangement joins TRBV5-1 to TRBJ2-2; D may be TRBD1 (6 bases). CDR1 is SGHRS, CDR2 YFSETQ, per germline. CDR3 length: 15 residues. Trimming cost V 2 bases and J 6 bases, with 14 bases left between them.

This chain links TRBV19 with TRBJ1-5, with D unclear. Trimming stripped 7 bases from V and 0 bases from J, with 13 bases between. Germline CDR1 reads LNHDA; CDR2 reads SQIVND (reference sequence). The CDR3 length is 15 residues. CDR3 sequence reads: CASTLAPYSNQPQHF. Written as DNA, the CDR3 is TGTGCCAGTACGCTAGCCCCTTATAGCAATCAGCCCCAGCATTTT.

This chain connects TRBV28 to TRBJ1-6; a weak D match, TRBD1 (6 bases). The CDR3 length is 15 residues. The germline V gene has CDR1 MDHEN and CDR2 SYDVKM. V dropped 3 bases and J dropped 9 bases, with 15 bases sitting between them. The CDR3 DNA reads TGTGCCAGCAGTTTTTTTAAGGGGGGTGGTTCACCCCTCCACTTT. This codes for CASSFFKGGGSPLHF.

The chain has TRBV3-1 (or the pseudogene TRBV3-2) and TRBJ2-3; TRBD2 is a possible D gene (7 bases). Trimming pared 1 base from V and 3 bases from J, leaving 11 bases between. The CDR3 has 15 residues. CDR1 is LGHDT and CDR2 is YNNKEL in the germline V gene (reference sequence). The chain's CDR3 is CASSQGGGGTDTQYF. The CDR3, as DNA: TGTGCCAGCAGCCAAGGAGGGGGGGGGACAGATACGCAGTATTTT.

The V call is TRBV3-1 (or the pseudogene TRBV3-2), the J call TRBJ2-7, with 8 bases that match TRBD2. J was trimmed by 3 bases and V by 3 bases; bases with no gene match: 4. Germline V lookup: CDR1 LGHDT, CDR2 YNNKEL (reference sequence). The CDR3 spans 14 residues. The CDR3 sequence is CASSQPTSGYEQYF. DNA of the CDR3: TGTGCCAGCAGCCAGCCCACTAGCGGCTACGAGCAGTACTTC.